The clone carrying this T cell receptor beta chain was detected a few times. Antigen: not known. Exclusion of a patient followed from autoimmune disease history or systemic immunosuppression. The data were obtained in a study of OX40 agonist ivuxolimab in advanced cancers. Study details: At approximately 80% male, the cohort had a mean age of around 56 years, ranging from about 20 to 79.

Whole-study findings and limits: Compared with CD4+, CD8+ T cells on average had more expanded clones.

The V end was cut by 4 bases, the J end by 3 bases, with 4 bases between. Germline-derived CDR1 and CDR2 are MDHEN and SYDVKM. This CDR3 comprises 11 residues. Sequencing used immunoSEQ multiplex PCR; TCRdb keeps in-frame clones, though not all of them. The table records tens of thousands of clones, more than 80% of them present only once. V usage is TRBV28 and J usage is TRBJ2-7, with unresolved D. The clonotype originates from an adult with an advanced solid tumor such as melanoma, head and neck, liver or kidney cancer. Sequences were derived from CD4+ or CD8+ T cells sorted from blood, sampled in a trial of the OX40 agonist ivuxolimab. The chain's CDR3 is CASSSFYEQYF. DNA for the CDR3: TGTGCCAGCAGTTCATTCTACGAGCAGTACTTC.